The entry that follows covers one T cell receptor (beta chain) sequence. This clonotype was detected a few times. There is no known antigen for this receptor. Nothing much larger sits one base from this clone, and base qualities are not available. The sample is drawn from a study of response to subunit inactivated influenza vaccine (dated by TCRdb to 2016 to 2019). The study in broad terms: To follow how T cells responded to a trivalent subunit inactivated influenza vaccine, the researchers relied on deep quantitative profiling of the T cell receptor repertoire.

Library prep was done by RT-PCR. Sequencing relied on an Illumina HiSeq 2500. TCRdb trimmed public reads at Q25 via fastp, called clones via MiXCR and kept in-frame beta chains. Rows with one shared CDR3 protein collapse into an entry with the most common genes and DNA. In this sample the table shows under 200,000 distinct CDR3 sequences, 9.5% to 15% of which occur a single time. The ten largest account for approximately 30% of the sample. Beyond this particular receptor, the publication reports: It was suggested by the authors that each seasonal influenza vaccination may recruit only a limited number of new T cells.

The CDR3 starts with the cysteine, ends with the phenylalanine, and has 15 residues. Only the CDR3 DNA is retained, 45 bases long and in frame from the first base. The germline V gene specifies LGHNA as CDR1 and YSLEER as CDR2. V drops 8 bases and J drops 4 bases, leaving 19 bases in between. These records were also assigned to another study, of T cells expressing NK-cell markers. As described in the second report: The TCR beta cDNA libraries were made using 5'RACE template switching, a step that added both a universal primer site and unique molecular identifiers. Three sorted T-cell subsets (CD3+CD56+NKG2C+, CD3+CD56+NKG2C- and CD3+CD56-NKG2C+) from fewer than 10 donors had their TCR beta-chain repertoires profiled. Of the eight sequenced donors, seven were found to be HCMV-seropositive and one was found to be HCMV-seronegative. To restrict sorting to alphabetaTCR-expressing T cells, an anti-gammadeltaTCR antibody was added in several experiments. In more than five donors, the dominant CD3+CD56+NKG2C+ clonotypes were found to rank among the top 10 CD8+ clonotypes and to make up 1.0-7.0% of CD8+ T cells. Those dominant clonotypes were again the most abundant among CD3+CD56-NKG2C+ cells in a handful of donors, at roughly 25-60.1%. Whether the expanded NKG2C-expressing T cell clones were specific for HCMV antigens remained unclear. Randomly selected healthy volunteers, three men and five women, were used as the eight sequenced donors. A commercial ELISA kit detecting HCMV-specific IgG in serum was used to determine HCMV serostatus. Peripheral blood mononuclear cells were isolated from blood by Ficoll density gradient centrifugation. Using Miltenyi isolation kits, CD4+ and CD8+ T cells were isolated from PBMC through magnetic immunoseparation. Synthesis of cDNA was primed from the TCR beta constant segment and was followed by two consecutive PCR amplification steps. Illumina HiSeq 2000/2500, MiSeq or NextSeq was used to sequence libraries as 2 x 150 bp reads. Reads were demultiplexed and grouped by UMI with MIGEC, and clonotypes were assembled and quantified with MiTCR. To remove erroneous sequences, TCR cDNA sequences were retained only when supported by two or more reads. The tcR package was used for downstream repertoire analysis, with clonotypes matched between fractions based on CDR3 nucleotide sequence plus V segment. VDJmatch was used to annotate antigen specificity against VDJdb, with one amino acid substitution in CDR3 allowed.

The sequence came from a man aged 45-60 years who received an inactivated influenza vaccine. Donor details come from another sample of the same person, matched by shared clones. The sample was CD8+ T cells sorted from PBMCs, taken 11 to 12 days after vaccination. This chain joins TRBV4-3 to TRBJ2-3; the D gene cannot be resolved reliably. The CDR3 sequence is CASGFISSQADTQYF. The sequenced DNA is TGCGCCAGCGGTTTCATTTCTTCCCAAGCAGATACGCAGTATTTT.